This T cell receptor (beta chain) comes out of a study of control samples from healthy donors and cancer patients. V lost 2 bases and J 4 bases, leaving 9 bases between the germline ends. CDR3 size: 13 residues. From germline, CDR1 is SGHDT and CDR2 YYEEEE. The data were produced by immunoSEQ multiplex PCR, yet TCRdb's version contains in-frame clones alone and is incomplete. The sample shows 100,000 to 150,000 clones, around 92% of them seen only once. The receptor was isolated from a woman aged 50 to 60 in good health. This chain uses TRBV5-6 with TRBJ1-1; D gene uncertain. What was sequenced was blood. CDR3 DNA sequence: TGTGCCAGCAGCTTATTGGTGATCACTGAAGCTTTCTTT. It encodes CASSLLVITEAFF.